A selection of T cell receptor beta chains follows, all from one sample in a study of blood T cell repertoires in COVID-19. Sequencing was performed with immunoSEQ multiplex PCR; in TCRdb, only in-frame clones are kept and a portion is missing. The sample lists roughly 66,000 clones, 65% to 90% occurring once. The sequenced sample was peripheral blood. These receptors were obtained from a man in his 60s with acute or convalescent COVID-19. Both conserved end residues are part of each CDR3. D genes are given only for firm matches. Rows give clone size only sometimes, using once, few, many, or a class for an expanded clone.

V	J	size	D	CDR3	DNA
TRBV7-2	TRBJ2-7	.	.	CASSWQPYEQYF	TGTGCCAGCAGCTGGCAACCCTACGAGCAGTACTTC
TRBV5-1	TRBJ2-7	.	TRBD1	CASSPKTGGSYEQYF	TGCGCCAGCAGCCCAAAGACAGGGGGCTCCTACGAGCAGTACTTC
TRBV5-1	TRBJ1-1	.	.	CASSSGRALTMNTEAFF	TGCGCCAGCAGCTCGGGCAGGGCCCTCACTATGAACACTGAAGCTTTCTTT
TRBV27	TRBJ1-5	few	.	CASRSVGSPLSNQPQHF	TGTGCCAGCAGGTCGGTAGGGAGTCCCCTTAGCAATCAGCCCCAGCATTTT
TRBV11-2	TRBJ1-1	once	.	CASSLAGGRNTEAFF	TGTGCCAGCAGCTTAGCAGGCGGGCGGAACACTGAAGCTTTCTTT
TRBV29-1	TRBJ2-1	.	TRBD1	CSVGTGDHSYNEQFF	TGCAGCGTTGGTACAGGGGATCACTCCTACAATGAGCAGTTCTTC
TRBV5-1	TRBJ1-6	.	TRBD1	CASKSNPGTGNSPLHF	TGCGCCAGCAAATCAAACCCCGGGACAGGGAATTCACCCCTCCACTTT
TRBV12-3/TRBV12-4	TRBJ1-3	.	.	CASTRRGNTIYF	TGTGCCAGCACGCGCCGTGGAAACACCATATATTTT
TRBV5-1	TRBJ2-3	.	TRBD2	CASSSGASGDRTDTQYF	TGCGCCAGCAGCTCGGGGGCTAGCGGGGACCGCACAGATACGCAGTATTTT
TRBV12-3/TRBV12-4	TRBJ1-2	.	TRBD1	CASSYGTGNGYTF	TGTGCCAGCAGCTACGGGACAGGGAATGGCTACACCTTC
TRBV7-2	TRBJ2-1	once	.	CASSLEVARGLFF	TGTGCCAGCAGCTTAGAAGTAGCGCGGGGACTGTTCTTC
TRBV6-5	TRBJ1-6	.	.	CASNLGVTNSPLHF	TGTGCCAGCAACCTCGGGGTGACTAATTCACCCCTCCACTTT
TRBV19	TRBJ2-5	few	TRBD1	CASSISAQGAGETQYF	TGTGCCAGTAGCATAAGCGCCCAGGGGGCAGGAGAGACCCAGTACTTC
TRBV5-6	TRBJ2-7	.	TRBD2	CATKTGAGGPYEQYF	TGTGCCACCAAAACAGGGGCGGGGGGGCCCTACGAGCAGTACTTC
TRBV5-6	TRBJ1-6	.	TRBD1	CASDAGTGSYNSPLHF	TGTGCCAGCGATGCCGGGACAGGGTCCTATAATTCACCCCTCCACTTT
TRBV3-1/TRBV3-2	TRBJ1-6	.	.	CASSQGFETGNSPLHF	TGTGCCAGCAGCCAAGGCTTTGAAACAGGGAATTCACCCCTCCACTTT
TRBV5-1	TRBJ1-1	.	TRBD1	CASSLLGQGANTEAFF	TGCGCCAGCAGCTTACTGGGACAGGGGGCGAACACTGAAGCTTTCTTT
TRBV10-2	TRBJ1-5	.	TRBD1	CASRTGGIGNQPQHF	TGCGCCAGCAGGACAGGGGGAATTGGCAATCAGCCCCAGCATTTT
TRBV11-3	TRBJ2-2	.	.	CASSSVIGELFF	TGTGCCAGCAGCTCTGTTATCGGGGAGCTGTTTTTT
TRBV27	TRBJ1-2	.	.	CASSPSYRANYGYTF	TGTGCCAGCAGTCCCTCGTACCGGGCTAACTATGGCTACACCTTC
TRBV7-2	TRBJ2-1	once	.	CASSLGPSLAGPYNEQFF	TGTGCCAGCAGCTTAGGTCCCTCCCTCGCGGGACCCTACAATGAGCAGTTCTTC
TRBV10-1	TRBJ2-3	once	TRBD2	CASRLAGTDTQYF	TGCGCCAGCCGGCTAGCGGGCACAGATACGCAGTATTTT
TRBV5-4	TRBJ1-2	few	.	CASSLQGPTWYGYTF	TGTGCCAGCAGCTTGCAGGGCCCTACTTGGTATGGCTACACCTTC
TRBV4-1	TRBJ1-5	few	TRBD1	CASSQARDRGQPQHF	TGCGCCAGCAGCCAAGCACGGGACAGGGGTCAGCCCCAGCATTTT
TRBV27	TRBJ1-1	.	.	CASSLYRENTEAFF	TGTGCCAGCAGTTTATACAGGGAGAACACTGAAGCTTTCTTT
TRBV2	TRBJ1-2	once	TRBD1	CASRASRGFNYGYTF	TGTGCCAGCAGGGCCTCCAGGGGGTTTAACTATGGCTACACCTTC
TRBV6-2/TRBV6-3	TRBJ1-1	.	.	CASSYEAVGNTEAFF	TGTGCCAGCAGTTACGAGGCAGTCGGGAACACTGAAGCTTTCTTT
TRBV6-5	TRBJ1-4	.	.	CASSERDFRLFF	TGTGCCAGCAGCGAGAGGGATTTCAGGTTGTTTTTT
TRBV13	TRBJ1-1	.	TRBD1	CASSLGQDRANTEAFF	TGTGCCAGCAGCTTAGGCCAGGACAGGGCGAACACTGAAGCTTTCTTT
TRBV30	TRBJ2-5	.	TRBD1	CAWSAGQALQETQYF	TGTGCCTGGAGCGCGGGACAGGCGCTCCAAGAGACCCAGTACTTC
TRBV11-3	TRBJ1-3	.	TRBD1	CASSFGQGSGNTIYF	TGTGCCAGCAGCTTTGGACAGGGCTCTGGAAACACCATATATTTT
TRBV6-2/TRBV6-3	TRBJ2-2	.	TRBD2	CASSFSGGATGELFF	TGTGCCAGCAGTTTTAGCGGGGGGGCCACCGGGGAGCTGTTTTTT
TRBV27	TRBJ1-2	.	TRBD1	CASSLSGTGLGGYTF	TGTGCCAGCAGTTTATCCGGGACAGGATTGGGAGGCTACACCTTC
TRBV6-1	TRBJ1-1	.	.	CASSEAGLSTEAFF	TGTGCCAGCAGTGAAGCGGGGCTGAGTACTGAAGCTTTCTTT
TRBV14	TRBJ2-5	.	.	CASSQETGRTETQYF	TGTGCCAGCAGCCAAGAAACAGGGCGGACAGAGACCCAGTACTTC
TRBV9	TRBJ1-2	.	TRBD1	CASSPRQGAYYGYTF	TGTGCCAGCAGCCCCCGACAGGGGGCGTATTATGGCTACACCTTC
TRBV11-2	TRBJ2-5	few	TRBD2	CASSLGGGPQETQYF	TGTGCCAGCAGCTTAGGCGGGGGGCCTCAGGAGACCCAGTACTTC
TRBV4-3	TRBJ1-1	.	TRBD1	CASSAYRGPTEAFF	TGCGCCAGCAGCGCCTACAGGGGGCCCACTGAAGCTTTCTTT
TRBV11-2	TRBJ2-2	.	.	CASSLDISFPGELFF	TGTGCCAGCAGCTTAGATATCAGTTTCCCCGGGGAGCTGTTTTTT
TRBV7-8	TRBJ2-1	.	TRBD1	CASSLGVPGQRFNEQFF	TGTGCCAGCAGCTTAGGGGTTCCGGGACAGAGATTCAATGAGCAGTTCTTC
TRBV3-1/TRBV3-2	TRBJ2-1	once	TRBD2	CASSLTSGGAYEQFF	TGTGCCAGCAGCCTGACTAGCGGGGGGGCCTATGAGCAGTTCTTC
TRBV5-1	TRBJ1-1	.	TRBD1	CASSPGQGARSAEAFF	TGCGCCAGCAGCCCCGGACAGGGGGCAAGATCAGCTGAAGCTTTCTTT
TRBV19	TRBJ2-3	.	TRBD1	CASGVRGRETQYF	TGTGCCAGTGGGGTGAGGGGGCGAGAAACGCAGTATTTT
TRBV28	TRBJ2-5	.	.	CASSSPGGSETQYF	TGTGCCAGCAGTTCTCCGGGGGGCTCAGAGACCCAGTACTTC
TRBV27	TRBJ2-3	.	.	CASSLSKPKGGTDTQYF	TGTGCCAGCAGTTTATCGAAGCCGAAGGGCGGGACAGATACGCAGTATTTT
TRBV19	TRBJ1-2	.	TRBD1	CASSTLGQANYGYTF	TGTGCCAGTAGTACCTTGGGACAGGCTAACTATGGCTACACCTTC
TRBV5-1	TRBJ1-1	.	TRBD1	CASSNADRLNTEAFF	TGCGCCAGCAGCAATGCGGACAGGTTGAACACTGAAGCTTTCTTT
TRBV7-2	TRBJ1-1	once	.	CASSIRPGIVAFF	TGTGCCAGCAGCATCCGTCCGGGGATCGTGGCTTTCTTT